Below, one T cell receptor beta chain is given with its context. A sample-barcoded 5' primer and a J-beta primer mix were used in a second PCR of roughly 6 to 11 cycles. Each CDR3 protein is one row after TCRdb ran MiXCR on the 5' RACE reads. The data hold roughly 800,000 distinct CDR3 sequences, with 58% observed a single time. The data belong to a study of blood T cells in healthy people across ages. The CDR3 is made up of 14 amino acids. In germline, CDR1 is MGHRA, CDR2 YSYEKL. Sequenced: blood. V and J are TRBV4-1 and TRBJ2-5, with a weak D call TRBD1 (5 bases). Gene TRBJ2-7 matches the end of the DNA better, so the J call may be wrong. This clonotype was sampled from a man younger than 40 in good health. Here the CDR3 DNA reads TGCGCCAGCAGCCAAAGAAGGGGCCCGGACGAGCAGTACTTC. Amino acid sequence: CASSQRRGPDEQYF.